What follows are 5 T cell receptor beta chains derived from one specimen sequenced in a study of PD-1 blockade in mismatch repair-deficient tumors. Sequencing used immunoSEQ multiplex PCR; TCRdb keeps in-frame clones, though not all of them. The table records under 95,000 clones, about 82% of them present only once. The sample consisted of peripheral blood, taken 44 weeks after starting pembrolizumab. Receptors originate from an adult with mismatch repair-deficient cancer.

The chain recombines TRBV28 with TRBJ1-3; TRBD1 is a possible D gene (5 bases). The V gene lost 10 bases and the J gene lost 0 bases, with 10 bases spanning the gap. The CDR3 is 13 amino acids. Germline CDR1 MDHEN, CDR2 SYDVKM. The CDR3 is CATTRGSGNTIYF. CDR3 nucleotide sequence: TGTGCCACCACAAGGGGCTCTGGAAACACCATATATTTT.

The chain couples TRBV4-1 to TRBJ1-5, with unresolved D. The CDR3 has 17 amino acids. Trimming cost V 0 bases and J 0 bases, with 12 bases left between them. Looked up from germline, CDR1 is MGHRA and CDR2 is YSYEKL. The CDR3 sequence: CASSQDPGPDSNQPQHF. The CDR3 DNA follows: TGCGCCAGCAGCCAAGATCCGGGTCCAGATAGCAATCAGCCCCAGCATTTT.

This chain connects TRBV11-1 to TRBJ2-5, with D perhaps TRBD2 (5 bases). The germline V and J ends were trimmed by 5 bases and 5 bases, with 18 bases remaining between them. CDR1 is SGHAT, CDR2 FQDESV, per germline (reference sequence). CDR3 size: 15 residues. The CDR3 reads CASSPRDGRSETQYF. CDR3 in DNA: TGTGCCAGCAGCCCGAGGGATGGACGCTCGGAGACCCAGTACTTC.

This chain connects TRBV5-1 to TRBJ2-1, with D unresolved. Germline values: CDR1 SGHRS, CDR2 YFSETQ. Trimming cost V 5 bases and J 0 bases, with 12 bases left between them. The CDR3 is made up of 15 amino acids. The CDR3 loop reads CASSSDGSSYNEQFF. In DNA, the CDR3 is TGCGCCAGCAGTTCTGACGGTAGCTCCTACAATGAGCAGTTCTTC.

The J gene is TRBJ2-7, the V gene TRBV15; perhaps TRBD1 as D (6 bases). Between the trimmed V and J ends, which lost 2 bases and 6 bases, there was a span of 11 bases. In germline, CDR1 is LNHNV, CDR2 YYDKDF (reference sequence). The CDR3 covers 13 residues. DNA for the CDR3: TGTGCCACCAGCAGACGGACAGTGTCCGAGCAGTACTTC. Translation gives CATSRRTVSEQYF. The variable domain in full, completed from reference TRBV15 and TRBJ2-7, reads DAMVIQNPRYQVTQFGKPVTLSCSQTLNHNVMYWYQQKSSQAPKLLFHYYDKDFNNEADTPDNFQSRRPNTSFCFLDIRSPGLGDTAMYLCATSRRTVSEQYFGPGTRLTVT.